This T cell receptor beta chain was captured by sequencing in a study of technical replicates of blood from several donors. The table came from immunoSEQ multiplex PCR; TCRdb's copy has only in-frame clones and leaves some out. The table records about 59,000 clones, 87% of them present only once. The V end was cut by 4 bases, the J end by 2 bases, with 7 bases between. Germline assignment: CDR1 KGHSH and CDR2 LQKENI. The CDR3 is made up of 13 amino acids. The clonotype originates from a human donor in good health. Some clones in this sample may be carry-over from other donors' samples. J is TRBJ2-3 and V is TRBV18; D possibly corresponds to TRBD1 (5 bases). Material for sequencing was PBMCs. As DNA, the CDR3 is TGTGCCAGCTCACTAGGGGCCACAGATACGCAGTATTTT. Its translation is CASSLGATDTQYF.